This TCR beta chain comes out of a study of control samples from healthy donors and cancer patients. V was clipped by 0 bases and J by 0 bases, with 9 bases between them. The CDR3 contains 15 residues. Per the germline V gene, CDR1 is SGHRS and CDR2 is YFSETQ. The table came from immunoSEQ multiplex PCR; TCRdb's copy has only in-frame clones and leaves some out. This sample has approximately 190,000 clones; 91% occur once, and the top ten carry 1.5% to 2%. The specimen sequenced was blood. The clonotype was recovered from a man between 25 and 39 years old in good health. This chain connects TRBV5-1 to TRBJ1-2; possible D gene TRBD1, 5 bases. The CDR3 DNA sequence: TGCGCCAGCAGCTTGGGGGACCGAGCTAACTATGGCTACACCTTC. Amino acids: CASSLGDRANYGYTF.